The 18 T cell receptor beta chains below were found in one sample sequenced in a study of Tregs in tolerant kidney transplant recipients. Mixed chimerism was transient after nonmyeloablative marrow transplants from related graft donors. Sequenced by immunoSEQ multiplex PCR; TCRdb stores in-frame clones only, minus some. Of some 50,000 clones detected, approximately 89% appear once; the ten largest clones hold roughly 16%. Specimen: CD8+ T cells from blood (PBMCs), collected 12 months after the transplant. The receptors here all came from a human patient who received a combined kidney and bone marrow transplant. Some of the T cells might come from the graft donor.

The genes are TRBV5-6 and TRBJ2-5, with D unclear. The V and J ends lost 4 bases and 4 bases respectively, with 5 bases between them. The CDR3 has 11 residues. Per the germline V gene, CDR1 is SGHDT and CDR2 is YYEEEE. The CDR3 loop reads CASSLLETQYF. The CDR3 bases are TGTGCCAGCAGCCTATTAGAGACCCAGTACTTC.

This rearrangement joins TRBV30 to TRBJ2-1; the match to TRBD2 covers 11 bases. In germline, CDR1 is GTSNPN, CDR2 SVGIG (reference sequence). The CDR3 length is 15 residues. Trimming removed 1 base from V and 6 bases from J; junction bases left unmatched: 5. The CDR3, as DNA: TGTGCCTGGAGTGGTCCTAGCGGGAGGTTCAATGAGCAGTTCTTC. Translation: CAWSGPSGRFNEQFF.

This clone was counted a single time. This sequence joins TRBV4-1 and TRBJ2-5; 9 bases are shared with TRBD2. Trimming cost V 5 bases and J 5 bases; bases outside gene matches: 12. The CDR3 has 16 residues. Germline V lookup: CDR1 MGHRA, CDR2 YSYEKL. The CDR3 here is CASSSRLAAEGETQYF. In DNA form, the CDR3 reads TGCGCCAGCAGCTCGAGACTAGCGGCCGAGGGGGAGACCCAGTACTTC.

The chain links TRBV21-1 to TRBJ2-2; the table names TRBD1, a call not compared with the DNA. TRBV21-1 is described as a pseudogene. This CDR3 is built from 18 residues. CDR3 residues: CASSKVWIPGQGTGELFF. The CDR3 DNA reads as TGTGCCAGCAGCAAAGTTTGGATACCGGGACAGGGCACCGGGGAGCTGTTTTTT.

V is TRBV5-6 and J is TRBJ1-6; TRBD1 matches 10 bases. This CDR3 has 15 amino acids. Trimming removed 0 bases from V and 6 bases from J; junction bases left unmatched: 0. Germline lookup yields CDR1 SGHDT and CDR2 YYEEEE. The CDR3 nucleotides read TGTGCCAGCAGCTTGGGGACAGGGGGTAATTCACCCCTCCACTTT. Encoded protein: CASSLGTGGNSPLHF. Supplemented by reference TRBV5-6 and TRBJ1-6, the full variable domain reads DAGVTQSPTHLIKTRGQQVTLRCSPKSGHDTVSWYQQALGQGPQFIFQYYEEEERQRGNFPDRFSGHQFPNYSSELNVNALLLGDSALYLCASSLGTGGNSPLHFGNGTRLTVT.

The table lists this clone with a count of one. The chain joins TRBV4-1 to TRBJ2-2; D unclear. Trimming pared 3 bases from V and 3 bases from J, leaving 8 bases between. Looked up from germline, CDR1 is MGHRA and CDR2 is YSYEKL. The CDR3 has 14 residues. This CDR3 is CASSQAFYTGELFF. For the CDR3, the DNA is TGCGCCAGCAGCCAGGCTTTTTACACCGGGGAGCTGTTTTTT.

The sample holds a few counts of this clone. A much larger clone sits a single nucleotide away, making a read error possible. The V call is TRBV11-2, the J call TRBJ1-1; 8 bases agree with TRBD1. J lost 3 bases, V lost 5 bases, and 5 bases had no gene match. Germline V gene data show CDR1 as SGHAT and CDR2 as FQNNGV. CDR3 length: 14 amino acids. The CDR3: CASSPNRGDTEAFF. The CDR3, as DNA: TGTGCCAGCAGCCCAAACAGGGGGGACACTGAAGCTTTCTTT.

The rearrangement uses TRBV19 and TRBJ2-1, with TRBD2 matching over 7 bases. The CDR3 runs 16 residues. The V segment lost 7 bases and the J segment 6 bases; nucleotides outside the gene matches: 15. Germline CDR1 reads LNHDA; CDR2 reads SQIVND (reference sequence). The CDR3 loop reads CASTQLSGFTTNEQFF. The DNA of the CDR3 is TGTGCCAGTACCCAACTTAGCGGGTTTACTACCAATGAGCAGTTCTTC.

The chain is built from TRBV11-2 and TRBJ2-1; 12 bases line up with TRBD2. The germline CDR1 and CDR2 sequences are SGHAT and FQNNGV. The V and J ends lost 6 bases and 7 bases, in that order; junction bases with no gene match: 4. The CDR3 extends over 14 amino acids. CDR3 region: CASRLAGGENEQFF. The CDR3 DNA is TGTGCCAGCAGACTAGCGGGGGGTGAGAATGAGCAGTTCTTC.

The chain couples TRBV11-2 to TRBJ2-1, with 7 positions matching TRBD2. This CDR3 is 12 amino acids long. After removal of 7 bases from V and 7 bases from J, the junction contained 4 bases not matched to a gene. The germline V gene encodes CDR1 SGHAT and CDR2 FQNNGV. The CDR3 coding sequence is TGTGCCAGCACCTACGGGAGGAATGAGCAGTTCTTC. This codes for CASTYGRNEQFF.

This clone was seen a single time. The chain links TRBV11-2 to TRBJ2-1; tentative D call: TRBD2 (7 bases). V was shortened by 1 base and J by 6 bases, with 16 bases between the two germline ends. This CDR3 has 16 residues. CDR1 SGHAT and CDR2 FQNNGV come from the germline V gene. In nucleotides, the CDR3 is TGTGCCAGCAGCTTAGGTGCGGGGGCTTCTGGCAATGAGCAGTTCTTC. Its translation: CASSLGAGASGNEQFF.

The rearrangement uses TRBV28 and TRBJ2-7, with a weak D call TRBD1 (8 bases). V was cut by 2 bases and J by 6 bases, with 17 bases left in between. The CDR3 runs 15 residues. CDR1 is MDHEN and CDR2 is SYDVKM in the germline V gene. The CDR3 spells CASSLPGQGGGEQYF. CDR3 sequence (DNA): TGTGCCAGCAGTTTACCCGGACAGGGAGGGGGCGAGCAGTACTTC. The whole variable domain, remainder taken from reference TRBV28 and TRBJ2-7, is DVKVTQSSRYLVKRTGEKVFLECVQDMDHENMFWYRQDPGLGLRLIYFSYDVKMKEKGDIPEGYSVSREKKERFSLILESASTNQTSMYLCASSLPGQGGGEQYFGPGTRLTVT.

This clone was seen only a few times. The chain employs TRBV6-5 and TRBJ2-5; 7 bases align to TRBD1. V dropped 6 bases and J dropped 2; count of bases not matched to a gene: 6. Looked up from germline, CDR1 is MNHEY and CDR2 is SVGAGI. The CDR3 extends over 14 amino acids. The CDR3 nucleotides are TGTGCCAGCAGCCCCGCCAGGGGGCAAGAGACCCAGTACTTC. Its protein product is CASSPARGQETQYF.

This clone has a single count. The chain carries TRBV4-1 and TRBJ2-1, with D hard to call. Germline loops: CDR1 MGHRA, CDR2 YSYEKL. The V end lost 1 base, the J end lost 2 bases, and 6 bases lay between the germline ends. CDR3 length equals 14 residues. The CDR3 reads CASSQGLAYNEQFF. In DNA, the CDR3 is TGCGCCAGCAGCCAAGGACTCGCCTACAATGAGCAGTTCTTC.

J is TRBJ2-7 and V is TRBV18; 11 bases are shared with TRBD1. This CDR3 comprises 13 residues. Germline loops: CDR1 KGHSH, CDR2 LQKENI. The junction had 2 bases not matched to a gene; V was cut back by 4 bases and J by 6 bases. The CDR3 bases are TGTGCCAGCTCACGGGACAGGGGGTTCGAGCAGTACTTC. As protein: CASSRDRGFEQYF.

The gene calls are TRBV30 and TRBJ1-1, with a tentative D call TRBD1 (5 bases). Germline assignment: CDR1 GTSNPN and CDR2 SVGIG (reference sequence). V was shortened by 5 bases and J by 2 bases, with 12 bases between the two germline ends. The CDR3 length is 13 residues. The CDR3 reads CAWGPGGNTEAFF. The CDR3 DNA follows: TGTGCCTGGGGGCCGGGGGGAAACACTGAAGCTTTCTTT. The variable domain in full, completed from reference TRBV30 and TRBJ1-1, reads SQTIHQWPATLVQPVGSPLSLECTVEGTSNPNLYWYRQAAGRGLQLLFYSVGIGQISSEVPQNLSASRPQDRQFILSSKKLLLSDSGFYLCAWGPGGNTEAFFGQGTRLTVV.

This sequence joins TRBV6-1 and TRBJ1-6; no clear D. The V end was cut by 0 bases, the J end by 7 bases, with 13 bases between. CDR3 length: 16 amino acids. Per germline, CDR1 MNHNS and CDR2 SASEGT. The CDR3 coding sequence is TGTGCCAGCAGTGAAGCTTCCGGCAGAGGGAATTCACCCCTCCACTTT. Translation gives CASSEASGRGNSPLHF.

V is TRBV14 and J is TRBJ2-7; D not certain. The germline CDR1 and CDR2 sequences are SGHDN and FVKESK. The CDR3 totals 12 residues. V shed 4 bases and J shed 0 bases, with 4 bases lying between them. The chain's CDR3 is CASSLSSYEQYF. The DNA of the CDR3 is TGTGCCAGCAGCCTCAGCTCCTACGAGCAGTACTTC.